The next 31 T cell receptor beta chains were all read from a single sample in a study of neurological immune-mediated disorders. TCRdb re-derived calls from the 5' RACE reads in MiXCR, one entry per CDR3 protein. This table holds approximately 89,000 distinct CDR3 sequences, about 12% found once. Sample time point: longitudinal time-point 2. The sequencing sample was made of PBMCs. Receptors originate from a female donor with HTLV-1-associated myelopathy (HAM/TSP).

This clonotype showed up many times. The CDR3 sequence is CSARGRAGTSYEQYF. CDR3 nucleotides: TGCAGTGCTAGAGGTCGAGCGGGGACCTCCTACGAGCAGTACTTC. The rearrangement uses TRBV20-1 and TRBJ2-7, with 7 bases identical to TRBD2. This CDR3 has 15 amino acids. The V and J ends lost 1 base and 0 bases, in that order; junction bases with no gene match: 6. Germline CDR1 DFQATT, CDR2 SNEGSKA (reference sequence).

This chain joins TRBV20-1 and TRBJ2-2, with 9 bases identical to TRBD1. Germline V gives CDR1 DFQATT, CDR2 SNEGSKA (reference sequence). The CDR3 loop spans 14 amino acids. With 2 bases clipped from V and 6 bases from J, the junction kept 4 bases outside the gene matches. DNA of the CDR3: TGCAGTGCTAGAACGGGACAGGGTGCCGGGGAGCTGTTTTTT. Protein product: CSARTGQGAGELFF.

At least ten counts were recorded for this clonotype. V usage is TRBV7-8 and J usage is TRBJ2-3, with D possibly called TRBD1 or TRBD2 (5 bases each). The CDR3 has 15 amino acids. V shed 0 bases and J shed 3 bases, with 10 bases lying between them. Germline lookup yields CDR1 SGHVS and CDR2 FQNEAQ. The DNA for the CDR3 is TGTGCCAGCAGCTTAGCAGGGTGGGGGACAGATACGCAGTATTTT. The encoded protein is CASSLAGWGTDTQYF.

This sequence joins TRBV5-1 and TRBJ2-1, with D possibly matching TRBD2 (6 bases). Germline V gene sequence: CDR1 SGHRS, CDR2 YFSETQ. Trimming shortened V by 2 bases and J by 15 bases, and 18 bases separated the two germline ends. The CDR3 consists of 13 residues. The CDR3 DNA reads TGCGCCAGCAGCTTAGCGGGCCGCCAAGGTTGGTTCTTC. Translation gives CASSLAGRQGWFF.

This clonotype was counted once. This chain connects TRBV4-2 to TRBJ2-3, with D unresolved. The germline CDR1 and CDR2 sequences are LGHNA and YNFKEQ. This CDR3 is 15 amino acids long. Trimming stripped 0 bases from V and 2 bases from J, with 9 bases between. In nucleotides, the CDR3 is TGTGCCAGCAGCCAAGATCGGTCCTACACAGATACGCAGTATTTT. Translation: CASSQDRSYTDTQYF.

In its sample, this clonotype was seen many times. The chain links TRBV5-1 to TRBJ2-3, with 8 bases aligning to TRBD1. The CDR3 contains 15 residues. V lost 4 bases and J lost 2; bases outside the gene matches: 6. Looked up from germline, CDR1 is SGHRS and CDR2 is YFSETQ. This chain's CDR3 is CASSPRTGPTDTQYF. CDR3 sequence (DNA): TGCGCCAGCAGCCCCCGGACAGGGCCCACAGATACGCAGTATTTT.

This clonotype was recorded many times. The CDR3 DNA is TGTGCCAGCAGCGGCCGGGACAGGGAAAATAGCGGGGGGCCGTTGGAGCTGTTTTTT. Protein: CASSGRDRENSGGPLELFF. This chain uses TRBV5-5 with TRBJ2-2, with D perhaps matching TRBD2 (10 bases). V was cut by 4 bases and J by 10 bases, with 32 bases left in between. In germline, CDR1 is SGHKS, CDR2 YYEKEE (reference sequence). The CDR3 totals 19 residues.

This clonotype occurred many times. The CDR3 loop reads CASSLFRAGGNSPLHF. CDR3 bases: TGTGCCAGCAGCTTGTTTCGCGCGGGAGGGAATTCACCCCTCCACTTT. This sequence joins TRBV5-6 and TRBJ1-6; D gene uncertain. CDR3 length equals 16 residues. V lost 1 base and J lost 7, with 15 bases in between. Looked up from germline, CDR1 is SGHDT and CDR2 is YYEEEE.

In regard to this clonotype: Possible read error: a much larger clone is one base away. The chain uses TRBV2 and TRBJ1-2; D gene ambiguous. From germline, CDR1 is SNHLY and CDR2 FYNNEI. The CDR3 is 12 amino acids. The CDR3 DNA is TGTGCCAACAGTGTAACGGAGTTTGGCTACACCTTC. It specifies CANSVTEFGYTF.

In its sample, this clonotype was seen a few times. The chain is built from TRBV6-2 or TRBV6-3 and TRBJ2-7, with 8 bases matching TRBD1. J gave up 6 bases and V 5 bases, and 15 bases lay outside the gene matches. Germline V gene sequence: CDR1 MNHEY, CDR2 SVGEGT. CDR3 length: 16 amino acids. The CDR3 DNA is TGTGCCAGCAGTCGAGACAGAGACAGGGGACTCTCCGAGCAGTACTTC. Encoded protein: CASSRDRDRGLSEQYF.

In its sample, this clonotype was seen many times. The V call is TRBV5-1, the J call TRBJ2-7; 7 bases agree with TRBD1. The germline CDR1 and CDR2 sequences are SGHRS and YFSETQ. Trimming removed 3 bases from V and 2 bases from J; junction bases left unmatched: 5. The CDR3 covers 14 residues. CDR3 region: CASSSRDRTYEQYF. DNA of the CDR3: TGCGCCAGCAGCTCCCGGGACAGAACCTACGAGCAGTACTTC.

This clonotype was found many times. V and J are TRBV5-1 and TRBJ2-1, with D hard to call. This CDR3 spans 13 amino acids. V lost 1 base to trimming and J lost 5 bases, with 7 bases between them. Germline CDR1 and CDR2: SGHRS and YFSETQ. CDR3 DNA: TGCGCCAGCAGCTTGACAGCAGACAATGAGCAGTTCTTC. It encodes CASSLTADNEQFF. Based on the CDR3 plus reference TRBV5-1 and TRBJ2-1, the full variable domain is KAGVTQTPRYLIKTRGQQVTLSCSPISGHRSVSWYQQTPGQGLQFLFEYFSETQRNKGNFPGRFSGRQFSNSRSEMNVSTLELGDSALYLCASSLTADNEQFFGPGTRLTVL.

The sample holds a few counts of this clonotype. The chain's CDR3 is CASTEAGTGAEQYF. CDR3 DNA: TGTGCCAGCACAGAAGCTGGGACAGGGGCCGAGCAGTACTTC. This chain joins TRBV6-6 and TRBJ2-7; 10 bases are a match to TRBD1. With 7 bases clipped from V and 6 bases from J, the junction kept 9 bases outside the gene matches. The CDR3 is 14 amino acids. Germline CDR1 and CDR2: MNHNY and SVGAGI (reference sequence).

The table lists this clonotype with many counts. V gene TRBV27 combines with J gene TRBJ2-7; TRBD1 might be the D (5 bases). This CDR3 spans 14 amino acids. Germline values: CDR1 MNHEY, CDR2 SMNVEV (reference sequence). The ends were cut back, 3 bases at V and 4 bases at J, with 13 bases in the middle. CDR3 DNA: TGTGCCAGCAGTTTGGGGTCAGGGAATTACGAGCAGTACTTC. Residues: CASSLGSGNYEQYF.

The chain has TRBV12-3 or TRBV12-4 and TRBJ2-1, with TRBD2 as a possible D gene (5 bases). V was cut by 2 bases and J by 7 bases, with 12 bases left in between. This CDR3 comprises 14 residues. CDR3 sequence: CASSLQRTRNEQFF. The DNA for the CDR3 is TGTGCCAGCAGTTTACAGCGGACGCGGAATGAGCAGTTCTTC.

This clonotype showed up many times. This sequence joins TRBV20-1 and TRBJ2-7; TRBD2 agrees at 10 bases. V was pared by 0 bases and J by 4 bases, with 6 bases of the junction left unmatched. Per the germline V gene, CDR1 is DFQATT and CDR2 is SNEGSKA (reference sequence). This CDR3 has 15 residues. The CDR3 region is CSARDRVLAGYEQYF. The CDR3 DNA follows: TGCAGTGCTAGAGACCGGGTACTAGCGGGGTACGAGCAGTACTTC.

This clonotype appeared many times. The chain couples TRBV5-1 to TRBJ2-3; no reliable D call. The ends were cut back, 0 bases at V and 3 bases at J, with 8 bases in the middle. Germline CDR1 SGHRS, CDR2 YFSETQ. This CDR3 region has 14 residues. CDR3 region: CASSLEGRTDTQYF. The CDR3, as DNA: TGCGCCAGCAGCTTGGAGGGCAGGACAGATACGCAGTATTTT.

This clonotype was seen many times. J is TRBJ2-1 and V is TRBV9, with D maybe TRBD1 (5 bases). V dropped 2 bases and J dropped 0 bases, with 6 bases sitting between them. This CDR3 comprises 14 residues. Germline lookup yields CDR1 SGDLS and CDR2 YYNGEE. The CDR3 loop is CASSVQGSYNEQFF. The CDR3 nucleotides read TGTGCCAGCAGCGTCCAGGGCTCCTACAATGAGCAGTTCTTC.

Many counts were recorded for this clonotype. This chain uses TRBV24-1 with TRBJ1-1, with D maybe TRBD1 (5 bases). Looked up from germline, CDR1 is KGHDR and CDR2 is SFDVKD. The CDR3 is made up of 11 amino acids. V was trimmed by 12 bases and J by 6 bases, leaving 13 bases between them. This chain's CDR3 is CASGPGAEAFF. CDR3 coding DNA: TGTGCCTCCGGCCCGGGGGCTGAAGCTTTCTTT.

This clonotype has a count of ten or more. The chain couples TRBV5-1 to TRBJ2-2; TRBD1 is a possible D gene (6 bases). This CDR3 is 15 amino acids long. In germline, CDR1 is SGHRS, CDR2 YFSETQ. Trimming stripped 0 bases from V and 2 bases from J, with 8 bases between. The DNA of the CDR3 is TGCGCCAGCAGCTTGGAACAGGGTAACACCGGGGAGCTGTTTTTT. Translating it yields CASSLEQGNTGELFF.

This clonotype was seen many times. The V call is TRBV14, the J call TRBJ2-1; tentatively, D is TRBD2 (6 bases). The CDR3 extends over 15 amino acids. With 2 bases removed from V and 6 bases from J, the gap between germline ends came to 14 bases. Germline V CDR1 and CDR2: SGHDN, FVKESK. DNA for the CDR3: TGTGCCAGCAGCCAACTCGGAGGAGGGTTCAATGAGCAGTTCTTC. This sequence encodes CASSQLGGGFNEQFF.

In this sample, this clonotype turned up many times. Here the CDR3 DNA reads TGCAGCGTTGAAGATCTAGGGGACAGGGGGAGCTCTGGAAACACCATATATTTT. The encoded protein is CSVEDLGDRGSSGNTIYF. J is TRBJ1-3 and V is TRBV29-1, with 11 bases identical to TRBD1. V shed 0 bases and J 0 bases; nucleotides not matched to a gene: 7. This CDR3 spans 18 amino acids. Germline V lookup: CDR1 SQVTM, CDR2 ANQGSEA.

There are many counts of this clonotype. The chain uses TRBV6-5 and TRBJ1-2; 7 positions agree with TRBD1. CDR1 and CDR2 from the germline V gene are MNHEY and SVGAGI. With V trimmed by 4 bases and J by 4 bases, 9 bases remained unmatched. The CDR3 length is 15 residues. The CDR3 coding sequence is TGTGCCAGCAGTTTTGGGACAGCGCGGGGCTATGGCTACACCTTC. Protein: CASSFGTARGYGYTF.

The chain has TRBV20-1 and TRBJ1-2; D unresolved. This CDR3 comprises 12 residues. Germline V lookup: CDR1 DFQATT, CDR2 SNEGSKA (reference sequence). Trimming removed 3 bases at V and 8 bases at J, with 13 bases between. The CDR3 nucleotides are TGCAGTGCTAGTCGGAGAAAGGAGGGCTACACCTTC. Its translation is CSASRRKEGYTF.

The chain has TRBV19 and TRBJ2-1; TRBD2 might be the D (8 bases). V lost 2 bases and J lost 7, with 15 bases in between. The CDR3 has 15 residues. The germline V gene has CDR1 LNHDA and CDR2 SQIVND (reference sequence). The CDR3 bases are TGTGCCAGTAGTATACGGGAGGGGGCCTCAAATGAGCAGTTCTTC. Amino acid sequence: CASSIREGASNEQFF. Supplemented by reference TRBV19 and TRBJ2-1, the full variable domain reads DGGITQSPKYLFRKEGQNVTLSCEQNLNHDAMYWYRQDPGQGLRLIYYSQIVNDFQKGDIAEGYSVSREKKESFPLTVTSAQKNPTAFYLCASSIREGASNEQFFGPGTRLTVL.

Remarks on this clonotype: The limits of the CDR3 on the DNA are not certain, so only TCRdb's listed CDR3 is given. This chain connects TRBV7-2 to TRBJ2-2; TRBD1, as called in the table, went unchecked against the DNA. Germline CDR1 and CDR2: SGHTA and FQGNSA. The CDR3 length equals 22 residues, ends included. The CDR3 protein is CASSFYICSANRDRASTGELFF.

This clonotype was counted ten times or more. This rearrangement joins TRBV7-2 to TRBJ2-3; D not resolved. This CDR3 is 13 amino acids long. The germline V gene has CDR1 SGHTA and CDR2 FQGNSA. V lost 1 base to trimming and J lost 5 bases, with 7 bases between them. The CDR3 coding sequence is TGTGCCAGCAGCTTAGATCGCGGAGATACGCAGTATTTT. Translation: CASSLDRGDTQYF.

Many counts were recorded for this clonotype. The genes are TRBV10-2 and TRBJ2-7; D unresolved. The length of the CDR3 is 11 residues. The V gene lost 3 bases and the J gene lost 7 bases, with 7 bases spanning the gap. Germline CDR1 WSHSY, CDR2 SAAADI. The CDR3 coding sequence is TGCGCCAGCAGTGAAGAACTAGAGCAGTACTTC. Translation gives CASSEELEQYF.

Ten or more counts support this clonotype. The chain employs TRBV27 and TRBJ1-5; TRBD1 might be the D (6 bases). The CDR3 length is 16 residues. Germline CDR1 reads MNHEY; CDR2 reads SMNVEV (reference sequence). Trimming removed 2 bases from V and 9 bases from J, with 20 bases in between. The CDR3 region is CASSLKSQGPGGPQHF. DNA for the CDR3: TGTGCCAGCAGTTTAAAGTCTCAGGGGCCCGGGGGGCCCCAGCATTTT.

There are many counts of this clonotype. The chain employs TRBV6-6 and TRBJ1-5; D unresolved. Trimming left V 7 bases short and J 5 bases short, with 12 bases between. From germline, CDR1 is MNHNY and CDR2 SVGAGI (reference sequence). There are 13 residues in the CDR3. This CDR3 is CASTGPGDQPQHF. DNA of the CDR3: TGTGCCAGCACCGGACCTGGGGATCAGCCCCAGCATTTT.

Notes on this clonotype: Possible read error: a much larger clone is one base away. This rearrangement joins TRBV5-1 to TRBJ2-7, with 8 bases aligning to TRBD1. Per the germline V gene, CDR1 is SGHRS and CDR2 is YFSETQ. This CDR3 region has 15 residues. CDR3 nucleotides: TGCGTCAGCAGCTTTGGACAGGGCGGAGGCGGCGAGCAGTACTTC. Residues: CVSSFGQGGGGEQYF.